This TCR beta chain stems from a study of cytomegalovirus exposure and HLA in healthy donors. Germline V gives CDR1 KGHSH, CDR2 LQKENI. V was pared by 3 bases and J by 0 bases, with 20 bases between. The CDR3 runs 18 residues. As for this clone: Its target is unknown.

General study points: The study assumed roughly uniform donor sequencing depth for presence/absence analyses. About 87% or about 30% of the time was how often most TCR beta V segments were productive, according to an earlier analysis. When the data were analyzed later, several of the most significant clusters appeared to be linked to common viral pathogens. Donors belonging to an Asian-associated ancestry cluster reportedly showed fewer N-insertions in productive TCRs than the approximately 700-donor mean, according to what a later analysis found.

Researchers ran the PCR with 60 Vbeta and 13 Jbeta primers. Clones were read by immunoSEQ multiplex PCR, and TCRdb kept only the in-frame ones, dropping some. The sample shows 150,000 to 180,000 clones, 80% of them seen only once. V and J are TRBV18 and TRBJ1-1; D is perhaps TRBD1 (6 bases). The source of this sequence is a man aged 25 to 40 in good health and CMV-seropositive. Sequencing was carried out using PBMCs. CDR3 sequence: CASSPSPYGGSVNTEAFF. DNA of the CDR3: TGTGCCAGCTCACCCTCCCCTTATGGGGGCTCAGTGAACACTGAAGCTTTCTTT.